The entry below gives a single T cell receptor (beta chain) sequence along with its context. Its antigen is not identified. Newly diagnosed hyperthyroidism patients aged 18 to 65 years had disease lasting under 2 months. Based on clinical symptoms, serum thyroxine and TRAb, thyroid ultrasound and orbital computed tomography, diagnoses were reached. The data are from a study of T cells in Graves' hyperthyroidism and ophthalmopathy. Study-wide findings and caveats: A 13 V-J signature model discriminated ophthalmopathy versus stable hyperthyroidism. Most clonotypes that expanded in the thyroid above 0.001 also showed up in blood.

The investigators amplified TCR beta CDR3 regions from RNA transcripts. The primer set for the first-round RT-PCR of the TCR CDR3 was HTBI. TCRdb recomputed calls from the multiplex PCR reads with MiXCR, one row per CDR3 protein. The sample lists about 620,000 distinct CDR3 sequences; around 15% were seen once. The V gene's germline CDR1 is SEHNR and CDR2 FQNEAQ (reference sequence). The CDR3 spans 15 residues. With V trimmed by 8 bases and J by 4 bases, 13 bases remained unmatched. The V gene is TRBV7-9, the J gene TRBJ2-7; 8 bases line up with TRBD1. Sequencing used blood. This TCR derives from a woman in her 30s with Graves' hyperthyroidism. The DNA of the CDR3 is TGTGCCAGCGGAAAGTACAGGGGGGCCGGTTACGAGCAGTACTTC. This sequence encodes CASGKYRGAGYEQYF.